A selection of T cell receptor beta chains follows, all from one sample in a study of T cells in Graves' hyperthyroidism and ophthalmopathy. MiXCR, run by TCRdb on the multiplex PCR reads, gives a single entry per CDR3 protein. Of roughly 720,000 distinct CDR3 sequences listed, around 16% were seen once; the top ten hold 15% to 17%. Material: blood. These receptors all come from a man aged 45 to 65 with Graves' hyperthyroidism. The CDR3 runs from the conserved cysteine through the conserved F or W. D genes are given only for firm matches. Expanded clones get a size class; other rows say once, few or many, or leave the size out.

d_call | j_call | clone_size | cdr3_length | v_call | cdr3_nt | cdr3_aa
TRBD1 | TRBJ2-3 | NA | 15 | TRBV30 | TGTGCCTGGAGTCCGGACAGGGGAGGTAGAGATACGCAGTATTTT | CAWSPDRGGRDTQYF
NA | TRBJ1-1 | NA | 14 | TRBV2 | TGTGCCAGCACCCTAGACAAACCGAACACTGAAGCTTTCTTT | CASTLDKPNTEAFF
TRBD1 | TRBJ1-6 | many | 17 | TRBV28 | TGTGCCAGCAGTTTGGTCGGACAGGGTGCCTATAATTCACCCCTCCACTTT | CASSLVGQGAYNSPLHF
NA | TRBJ1-6 | NA | 14 | TRBV27 | TGTGCCAGCAGTTTAGGGCCAGGGTGGTCACCCCTCCACTTT | CASSLGPGWSPLHF
NA | TRBJ2-5 | many | 14 | TRBV28 | TGTGCCAGCAGTTTACGGCGGGGAAAAGAGACCCAGTACTTC | CASSLRRGKETQYF
NA | TRBJ2-3 | once | 17 | TRBV18 | TGTGCCAGCTCACCGTCAGGGGGTATTAGCGGCGCAGATACGCAGTATTTT | CASSPSGGISGADTQYF
NA | TRBJ2-2 | few | 16 | TRBV5-1 | TGCGCCAGCAGCTCATTCTCGGGAGCTGGCACCGGGGAGCTGTTTTTT | CASSSFSGAGTGELFF
NA | TRBJ1-1 | many | 15 | TRBV12-3/TRBV12-4 | TGTGCCAGCAGTTTAGGACAGACAATTAACACTGAAGCTTTCTTT | CASSLGQTINTEAFF
TRBD2 | TRBJ2-3 | NA | 18 | TRBV5-1 | TGCGCCAGCAGCTTGGGAAGACTAGCGGGAGGGAGCACAGATACGCAGTATTTT | CASSLGRLAGGSTDTQYF
TRBD1 | TRBJ2-7 | NA | 14 | TRBV5-1 | TGCGCCAGCAGTCCAGGGGGCGCAGTATACGAGCAGTACTTC | CASSPGGAVYEQYF
NA | TRBJ1-4 | NA | 15 | TRBV5-1 | TGCGCCAGCAGCTTGTTCCAGGCAACTAATGAAAAACTGTTTTTT | CASSLFQATNEKLFF
TRBD1 | TRBJ1-3 | few | 16 | TRBV28 | TGTGCCAGCAGAATCGCCGGGACAGCGTACGGAAACACCATATATTTT | CASRIAGTAYGNTIYF
NA | TRBJ1-4 | once | 15 | TRBV6-2/TRBV6-3 | TGTGCCAGCATGTTCAGGGGCGAGGTGAGGGAAAAACTGTTTTTT | CASMFRGEVREKLFF
TRBD2 | TRBJ2-1 | NA | 15 | TRBV11-2 | TGTGCCAGCAGCACCAAAGCGGGAGGACGCAATAAGCAGTTCTTC | CASSTKAGGRNKQFF
NA | TRBJ1-1 | NA | 13 | TRBV19 | TGTGCCAGTACAGCAGGAATGGTCACTGAAGCTTTCTTT | CASTAGMVTEAFF
NA | TRBJ2-7 | many | 12 | TRBV29-1 | TGCAGCGTTGAAGACCTCCTCTACGAGCAGTACTTC | CSVEDLLYEQYF